This TCR beta chain was sequenced in a study of blood T cell repertoires in COVID-19. Germline V gene lookup returns CDR1 SGHNT and CDR2 YYREEE (reference sequence). V lost 4 bases and J lost 8, with 18 bases in between. The CDR3 contains 14 residues. Per the original methods: Amplified reference gene primers provided the basis for estimating nucleated cell counts. Profiled with immunoSEQ multiplex PCR; TCRdb holds only in-frame clones, not every one. That table furnishes V, J and clone size, whereas the DNA furnished D and trimming. The sample holds about 400,000 clones, 88% seen once. What was sequenced was PBMCs or T cells enriched from blood (not recorded which). This chain connects TRBV5-4 to TRBJ1-2; D may be TRBD1 (6 bases). The clonotype comes from a woman aged 40 to 49 with acute COVID-19. CDR3 bases: TGTGCCAGCAGCGTCCCGGCCCAGGGGCTCGGCTACACCTTC. It translates to CASSVPAQGLGYTF.